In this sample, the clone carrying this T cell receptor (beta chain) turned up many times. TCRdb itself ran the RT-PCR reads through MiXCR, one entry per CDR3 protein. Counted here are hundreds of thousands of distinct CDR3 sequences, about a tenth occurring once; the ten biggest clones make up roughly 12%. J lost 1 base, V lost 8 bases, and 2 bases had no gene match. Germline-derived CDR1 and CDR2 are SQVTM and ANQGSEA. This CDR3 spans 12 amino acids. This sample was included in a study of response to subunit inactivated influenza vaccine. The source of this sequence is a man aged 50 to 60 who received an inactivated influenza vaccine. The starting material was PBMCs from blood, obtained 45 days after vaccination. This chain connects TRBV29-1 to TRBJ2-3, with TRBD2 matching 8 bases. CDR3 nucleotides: TGCAGCACAGCGGGGGGCACAGATACGCAGTATTTT. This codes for CSTAGGTDTQYF.